Sequencing of this T cell receptor (beta chain) was carried out in a study of blood T cells in healthy people across ages. Overall study findings and caveats: Diversity was higher, and naive CD4+ cells more numerous, in long-lived donors than in aged donors. There was no known CMV status for donors, so expanded clonotype changes were possibly confounded.

A second PCR of roughly 6 to 12 cycles used a sample-barcoded 5' primer and a J-beta primer mix. TCRdb redid the calling of the 5' RACE reads with MiXCR, one entry per CDR3 protein. The sample contains 1.5 million to 2 million distinct CDR3 sequences, about 28% of which appear only once. The germline CDR1 and CDR2 sequences are SGHDT and YYEEEE. The CDR3 extends over 15 amino acids. With 1 base removed from V and 2 bases from J, the gap between germline ends came to 11 bases. Each sample yielded at least 6.5 million isolated PBMCs. Points on this clonotype: The antigen is undetermined.

J is TRBJ2-3 and V is TRBV5-6; the D gene is possibly TRBD2 (6 bases). What was sequenced was blood. This TCR derives from a woman aged 25 to 45 in good health. The CDR3 DNA reads TGTGCCAGCAGCTTGTTTCGCGGGGCCACAGATACGCAGTATTTT. It codes for CASSLFRGATDTQYF. Full variable domain (missing parts from reference TRBV5-6 and TRBJ2-3): DAGVTQSPTHLIKTRGQQVTLRCSPKSGHDTVSWYQQALGQGPQFIFQYYEEEERQRGNFPDRFSGHQFPNYSSELNVNALLLGDSALYLCASSLFRGATDTQYFGPGTRLTVL.